The rows below give T cell receptor beta chains drawn from one sample of a study of chemoradiotherapy in HPV16-positive cancers. Assay used: immunoSEQ multiplex PCR; TCRdb lists only in-frame clones, some missing. The sample has roughly 7,400 clones, roughly 70% seen once; the top ten hold 16%. Here the sequenced sample was tumor tissue, taken from a patient who underwent chemoradiotherapy. The receptors were sampled from a human donor with HPV-associated anogenital cancer. Each CDR3 is given with its conserved first and last residue. D genes are given only for firm matches. The size entry is marked missing in some rows and otherwise reads once, few, many or a size class.

TRBV13	TRBJ2-7	17	NA	NA	TGTGCCAGCAGCCGAAAACCGACGGGGCAGGGGGGTGACGAGCAGTACTTC	CASSRKPTGQGGDEQYF
TRBV27	TRBJ1-1	12	TRBD1	NA	TGTGCCAGCAGTCAGGGGGGCACTGAAGCTTTCTTT	CASSQGGTEAFF
TRBV5-1	TRBJ2-2	15	TRBD1	once	TGCGCCAGCAGCCCGAGGACAGGGGGCACCGGGGAGCTGTTTTTT	CASSPRTGGTGELFF
TRBV5-6	TRBJ1-6	17	NA	few	TGTGCCAGCAGCTTGGGGCAGCTTAGCTCCTATAATTCACCCCTCCACTTT	CASSLGQLSSYNSPLHF
TRBV29-1	TRBJ2-2	14	NA	NA	TGCAGCGTTGAGGACAGCGCGAACACCGGGGAGCTGTTTTTT	CSVEDSANTGELFF
TRBV15	TRBJ2-7	15	NA	NA	TGTGCCACCAGCAGAGATATCGCGCAAGCCTACGAGCAGTACTTC	CATSRDIAQAYEQYF
TRBV19	TRBJ2-4	16	TRBD1	NA	TGTGCCAGTAGTATGACCGGGACAGGGGGAAGAAACATTCAGTACTTC	CASSMTGTGGRNIQYF
TRBV2	TRBJ2-1	13	NA	few	TGTGCCAGCCGAGGCGGGGGCCATGTTGAGCAGTTCTTC	CASRGGGHVEQFF
TRBV19	TRBJ1-4	11	NA	NA	TGTGCCAGTAGTTATGGTGAAAAACTGTTTTTT	CASSYGEKLFF
TRBV27	TRBJ2-5	15	NA	NA	TGTGCCAGCAGTAGGGCGTTTGGGGCCCAAGAGACCCAGTACTTC	CASSRAFGAQETQYF
TRBV6-1	TRBJ1-3	13	NA	NA	TGTGCCAGCAGTGAAATCCCCTCCAGCACCATATATTTT	CASSEIPSSTIYF
TRBV5-4	TRBJ1-2	16	NA	NA	TGTGCCAGCAGCTTGGAGGTGGGGGGAGGAAACTATGGCTACACCTTC	CASSLEVGGGNYGYTF
TRBV7-7	TRBJ2-7	15	NA	NA	TGTGCCAGCAGCTTAGGAGCAGGAGAAGGCTACGAGCAGTACTTC	CASSLGAGEGYEQYF
TRBV7-9	TRBJ2-3	12	NA	NA	TGTGCCAGCAGCTTGTCCCCAGATACGCAGTATTTT	CASSLSPDTQYF
TRBV29-1	TRBJ1-1	12	NA	once	TGCAGCGCTTCATCCGGGAACACTGAAGCTTTCTTT	CSASSGNTEAFF
TRBV20-1	TRBJ2-7	10	NA	NA	TGCAGTGCGCACGACAGGGAGCAGTACTTC	CSAHDREQYF